The text below deals with one TCR beta chain. The antigen this receptor binds is unknown. No much larger clonotype is one base removed from it; base qualities were not supplied. These data are taken from a study of T cell repertoires in cytomegalovirus infection (dated by TCRdb to between 2018 and 2020). The study in broad terms: Donor HLA type was relevant to the analysis, because carriage of CMV infection together with the matching HLA type was indicated by public TCR beta signatures. Overall study outcomes, separate from this receptor: In the ex vivo response, HLA-C-restricted CMV-specific TCR beta clonotypes were dominant, and in two of eight donors the single most frequent clonotype came from this HLA-C-restricted group. Cumulative frequency of public TCR beta family members discriminated carriers of CMV infection plus the relevant HLA type in this cohort and an independent roughly 330-donor cohort.

Sequencing was performed on an Illumina HiSeq 1500. TCRdb's own reprocessing of the public reads used fastp at Q25 and MiXCR and kept productive beta chains. Each entry is one CDR3 protein sequence, shown with its most common DNA and genes. The sample table records about 740,000 distinct CDR3 sequences; roughly 36% of these occur just once. The ten largest clones add up to around 2.6% of the sample. The source is a human donor in good health (CMV status not recorded). Some clones in this sample may be carry-over from other donors' samples. The sample taken for sequencing was PBMCs.

The DNA is TGTGCCAGCTCGGAGGTCGGCGCCGGGGAGGGAAATGAGCAGTTCTTC. It codes for CASSEVGAGEGNEQFF. The chain is encoded by TRBV18 joined to TRBJ2-1, with TRBD2 matching 7 junction bases. V ends up 6 bases short and J 7 bases short, with an unmatched junction base count of 15. There are 16 amino acids in the CDR3, from cysteine to phenylalanine inclusive. The DNA shown is the 48-base CDR3, in frame from base 1. The germline V gene provides CDR1 KGHSH and CDR2 LQKENI.